Below are 9 T cell receptor beta chains sequenced from a single sample in a study of CD8 T cells in ankylosing spondylitis. TCRdb re-called the 5' RACE reads through MiXCR, storing one row per CDR3 protein. The table shows 300,000 to 400,000 distinct CDR3 sequences, with roughly 20% occurring only once. The sequencing sample was made of blood, either unsorted or a sorted T cell fraction (not recorded which). The receptors here all came from a male donor with ankylosing spondylitis or in good health (not recorded which).

This clonotype was recorded many times. The chain recombines TRBV12-3 or TRBV12-4 with TRBJ1-1; no definite D call. Trimming cost V 7 bases and J 1 base, with 13 bases left between them. The CDR3 has 14 amino acids. The chain's CDR3 is CASTTGWENTEAFF. CDR3 coding DNA: TGTGCCAGCACCACGGGTTGGGAGAACACTGAAGCTTTCTTT.

The rearrangement joins TRBV12-3 or TRBV12-4 to TRBJ2-3; D is ambiguous. CDR3 length: 15 residues. V was clipped by 1 base and J by 2 bases, with 10 bases between them. The CDR3 here is CASSLEAELTDTQYF. The CDR3 DNA reads TGTGCCAGCAGTTTAGAGGCGGAACTCACAGATACGCAGTATTTT.

The J gene is TRBJ2-7, the V gene TRBV29-1; D uncertain. Trimming stripped 3 bases from V and 0 bases from J, with 9 bases between. CDR1 and CDR2 (germline): SQVTM, ANQGSEA. This CDR3 spans 13 amino acids. As DNA, the CDR3 is TGCAGCGTTGAGGTTCCGGGCTCCTACGAGCAGTACTTC. It translates to CSVEVPGSYEQYF.

V usage is TRBV7-9 and J usage is TRBJ2-7, with a possible D match to TRBD2 (6 bases). The CDR3 sequence is 14 residues long. Germline assignment: CDR1 SEHNR and CDR2 FQNEAQ (reference sequence). The V end lost 2 bases, the J end lost 5 bases, and 13 bases lay between the germline ends. The CDR3 nucleotides are TGTGCCAGCAGCTTATCGGGGGTAGTCCACGAGCAGTACTTC. As protein: CASSLSGVVHEQYF.

The J gene is TRBJ2-3, the V gene TRBV30; the D is unclear. The CDR3 is made up of 13 amino acids. V was trimmed by 3 bases and J by 2 bases, leaving 9 bases between them. Germline CDR1 GTSNPN, CDR2 SVGIG (reference sequence). The CDR3: CAWSWGNTDTQYF. Written as DNA, the CDR3 is TGTGCCTGGAGCTGGGGAAACACAGATACGCAGTATTTT. Complete variable domain (other parts from reference TRBV30 and TRBJ2-3): SQTIHQWPATLVQPVGSPLSLECTVEGTSNPNLYWYRQAAGRGLQLLFYSVGIGQISSEVPQNLSASRPQDRQFILSSKKLLLSDSGFYLCAWSWGNTDTQYFGPGTRLTVL.

This clonotype was picked up many times. The rearrangement joins TRBV12-3 or TRBV12-4 to TRBJ1-2; D gene uncertain. The CDR3 length is 13 residues. Trimming stripped 6 bases from V and 1 base from J, with 9 bases between. The CDR3 DNA reads as TGTGCCAGCAGCCCACGATATAACTATGGCTACACCTTC. This codes for CASSPRYNYGYTF.

This sequence joins TRBV19 and TRBJ1-6; the D gene is possibly TRBD1 (6 bases). Germline V gene lookup returns CDR1 LNHDA and CDR2 SQIVND (reference sequence). The CDR3 spans 14 residues. V dropped 5 bases and J dropped 6 bases, with 11 bases sitting between them. The CDR3 nucleotides are TGTGCCAGTAGTTGGGGGGCGCCTAATTCACCCCTCCACTTT. This translates into CASSWGAPNSPLHF.

In this sample, this clonotype turned up a few times. One end of the junction is discordant with germline, which a read error may explain. The chain carries TRBV4-1 and TRBJ2-1; 7 nucleotides line up with TRBD2. The germline V gene encodes CDR1 MGHRA and CDR2 YSYEKL. The CDR3 sequence is 11 residues long. CDR3 region: CASSQSGVPDF. The CDR3 nucleotides read TGCGCCAGCAGCCAAAGCGGGGTTCCGGACTTC.

The chain's CDR3 is CASSQAGTGFPYEQYF. CDR3 sequence (DNA): TGTGCCAGCAGCCAAGCCGGAACAGGGTTCCCCTACGAGCAGTACTTC. The rearrangement joins TRBV3-1 to TRBJ2-7; possibly TRBD1 for D (6 bases). V was cut by 1 base and J by 2 bases, with 15 bases left in between. CDR3 size: 16 residues. In germline, CDR1 is LGHDT, CDR2 YNNKEL (reference sequence).